Listed below are T cell receptor beta chains from one sample, sequenced in a study of T cell responses to AZD1222 COVID-19 vaccine. The repertoire was sequenced with immunoSEQ multiplex PCR; TCRdb's copy has only in-frame clones and lacks some. The table lists about 100,000 clones, 70% to 90% of them singletons. Sequenced here: peripheral blood, sampled on day 0 of AZD1222 vaccination. These receptors were obtained from an adult in good health. Both conserved end residues are part of each CDR3. A D gene is named only where the DNA matches it firmly. Some rows have no size entry. The others give once, few or many, or a class for an expanded clone.

abundance | d_gene | j_gene | v_gene | CDR3aa | CDR3nt
- | TRBD2 | TRBJ2-5 | TRBV7-8 | CASSSGTSGINQETQYF | TGTGCCAGCAGCTCCGGGACTAGCGGGATAAACCAAGAGACCCAGTACTTC
- | - | TRBJ2-7 | TRBV28 | CASSDEAYEQYF | TGTGCCAGCAGCGACGAGGCGTACGAGCAGTACTTC
- | TRBD1 | TRBJ1-2 | TRBV28 | CASSFGSGGGYTF | TGTGCCAGCAGTTTCGGGTCAGGGGGCGGGTACACCTTC
- | TRBD1 | TRBJ2-2 | TRBV2 | CASRQGASSSTGELFF | TGTGCCAGCAGACAGGGGGCTTCTTCGAGCACCGGGGAGCTGTTTTTT
once | TRBD1 | TRBJ1-1 | TRBV19 | CASSVTGPDPNTEAFF | TGTGCCAGTAGTGTGACAGGGCCCGATCCGAACACTGAAGCTTTCTTT
once | - | TRBJ1-6 | TRBV19 | CASSIEGRKNSPLHF | TGTGCCAGTAGTATAGAGGGACGGAAAAATTCACCCCTCCACTTT
- | TRBD1 | TRBJ1-6 | TRBV12-3/TRBV12-4 | CASSLAGGTPLHF | TGTGCCAGCAGTTTGGCAGGGGGAACCCCCCTCCACTTT
- | - | TRBJ1-2 | TRBV21-1 | CASSKGRGEGYGYTF | TGTGCCAGCAGCAAAGGGCGGGGCGAGGGCTATGGCTACACCTTC
once | - | TRBJ1-5 | TRBV7-2 | CASSLGLFGQPQHF | TGTGCCAGCAGCTTAGGCCTGTTTGGTCAGCCCCAGCATTTT
- | TRBD1 | TRBJ1-2 | TRBV28 | CASSSGQGVDYGYTF | TGTGCCAGCAGTTCCGGACAGGGTGTTGACTATGGCTACACCTTC
few | - | TRBJ2-1 | TRBV24-1 | CATSDLKGIGEQFF | TGTGCCACCAGTGATTTGAAGGGAATTGGTGAGCAGTTCTTC
- | - | TRBJ1-5 | TRBV7-3 | CASSSGRNQPQHF | TGTGCCAGCAGCTCAGGACGGAATCAGCCCCAGCATTTT
- | - | TRBJ1-4 | TRBV9 | CASSVGEDGWDEKLFF | TGTGCCAGCAGCGTAGGAGAGGACGGTTGGGATGAAAAACTGTTTTTT
- | - | TRBJ1-6 | TRBV5-1 | CASSRLVGDGNNSPLHF | TGCGCCAGCAGTCGACTTGTGGGGGACGGAAATAATTCACCCCTCCACTTT
once | TRBD1 | TRBJ1-2 | TRBV5-4 | CATQGARGYGYTF | TGTGCCACACAGGGGGCGCGCGGCTATGGCTACACCTTC
- | - | TRBJ1-2 | TRBV19 | CASSIGGRLDYGYTF | TGTGCCAGTAGTATAGGGGGAAGGCTCGACTATGGCTACACCTTC
- | - | TRBJ2-7 | TRBV7-8 | CASSLGKVGAYEQYF | TGTGCCAGCAGCTTAGGAAAAGTTGGGGCCTACGAGCAGTACTTC
few | TRBD1 | TRBJ1-1 | TRBV7-2 | CASSLLRRGRISEAFF | TGTGCCAGCAGCTTATTACGAAGGGGGCGCATCTCTGAAGCTTTCTTT
- | - | TRBJ2-7 | TRBV9 | CASSVEDGPYEQYF | TGTGCCAGCAGCGTAGAGGACGGCCCCTACGAGCAGTACTTC
- | - | TRBJ1-2 | TRBV27 | CASSSDQYYGYTF | TGTGCCAGCAGTTCCGATCAATACTATGGCTACACCTTC
- | TRBD1 | TRBJ1-1 | TRBV3-1/TRBV3-2 | CASSLTGVNTEAFF | TGTGCCAGCAGCCTTACAGGGGTGAACACTGAAGCTTTCTTT
- | TRBD2 | TRBJ2-3 | TRBV18 | CASSPRLAGPTDTQYF | TGTGCCAGCTCACCACGTCTAGCGGGGCCCACAGATACGCAGTATTTT
- | - | TRBJ2-7 | TRBV2 | CASSLPLTVGYEQYF | TGTGCCAGCAGTCTCCCGCTTACAGTAGGCTACGAGCAGTACTTC
few | - | TRBJ1-5 | TRBV7-9 | CASSPNWSTSNQPQHF | TGTGCCAGCAGCCCCAATTGGTCAACGAGCAATCAGCCCCAGCATTTT
- | - | TRBJ2-7 | TRBV12-3/TRBV12-4 | CASSLGVQGEQYF | TGTGCCAGCAGTTTAGGGGTGCAGGGCGAGCAGTACTTC
once | TRBD1 | TRBJ1-5 | TRBV6-6 | CASSGTDNQPQHF | TGTGCCAGCAGCGGGACAGATAATCAGCCCCAGCATTTT
- | - | TRBJ2-7 | TRBV7-2 | CASSLGFGYEQYF | TGTGCCAGCAGCCTAGGGTTCGGGTACGAGCAGTACTTC
- | - | TRBJ1-1 | TRBV3-1/TRBV3-2 | CASSLGVGTEAFF | TGTGCCAGCAGCCTTGGGGTTGGCACTGAAGCTTTCTTT
- | TRBD2 | TRBJ2-1 | TRBV15 | CATGETSGVDNEQFF | TGTGCCACCGGCGAGACTAGCGGGGTTGACAATGAGCAGTTCTTC
- | - | TRBJ1-5 | TRBV28 | CASSSQGGWSQPQHF | TGTGCCAGCAGTTCCCAGGGCGGGTGGTCTCAGCCCCAGCATTTT
- | - | TRBJ2-7 | TRBV2 | CASSLRSSYEQYF | TGTGCCAGCAGCCTTAGAAGCTCCTACGAGCAGTACTTC
- | - | TRBJ2-5 | TRBV4-1 | CASSQDSRETQYF | TGCGCCAGCAGCCAAGATTCCCGGGAGACCCAGTACTTC
- | - | TRBJ2-1 | TRBV2 | CASSGQSSYNEQFF | TGTGCCAGCAGCGGACAGTCATCCTACAATGAGCAGTTCTTC
- | TRBD1 | TRBJ1-5 | TRBV7-8 | CASSLDPGQGGNQPQHF | TGTGCCAGCAGCTTAGATCCGGGACAGGGCGGCAATCAGCCCCAGCATTTT
many | - | TRBJ1-1 | TRBV7-9 | CASSFLEGTEAFF | TGTGCCAGCAGCTTCCTCGAGGGGACTGAAGCTTTCTTT
- | - | TRBJ2-7 | TRBV20-1 | CSASVLGPGEQYF | TGCAGTGCTAGTGTCCTAGGCCCAGGTGAGCAGTACTTC
- | - | TRBJ2-5 | TRBV6-5 | CASSYSGGVWETQYF | TGTGCCAGCAGTTACTCAGGGGGGGTTTGGGAGACCCAGTACTTC
- | - | TRBJ1-4 | TRBV28 | CASGGQYYEKLFF | TGTGCCAGCGGGGGACAATACTATGAAAAACTGTTTTTT
- | TRBD2 | TRBJ2-2 | TRBV28 | CASSSSGTSGTTGELFF | TGTGCCAGCAGTTCGTCCGGGACTAGCGGGACAACCGGGGAGCTGTTTTTT
- | TRBD1 | TRBJ2-2 | TRBV7-3 | CASSLTGDRITGELFF | TGTGCCAGCAGCTTAACGGGGGACAGGATCACCGGGGAGCTGTTTTTT
once | TRBD1 | TRBJ2-1 | TRBV5-1 | CASSLGTGSLNEQFF | TGCGCCAGCAGCTTGGGGACAGGGTCCCTCAATGAGCAGTTCTTC
- | TRBD1 | TRBJ2-2 | TRBV4-1 | CASSQESRGPGELFF | TGCGCCAGCAGCCAAGAATCCAGGGGGCCCGGGGAGCTGTTTTTT
- | TRBD1 | TRBJ1-2 | TRBV6-2/TRBV6-3 | CASSRGQQNYGYTF | TGTGCCAGCAGTCGGGGACAGCAAAACTATGGCTACACCTTC
- | - | TRBJ1-3 | TRBV4-3 | CASSQVIGNTIYF | TGCGCCAGCAGCCAAGTTATTGGAAACACCATATATTTT
- | - | TRBJ1-2 | TRBV27 | CASSGGNGYTF | TGTGCCAGCAGTGGGGGAAATGGCTACACCTTC
- | TRBD1 | TRBJ2-1 | TRBV30 | CAWSGTSNRGVEQFF | TGTGCCTGGAGTGGCACCTCTAACAGGGGAGTTGAGCAGTTCTTC
- | - | TRBJ2-2 | TRBV3-1/TRBV3-2 | CASSPGQNTGELFF | TGTGCCAGCAGTCCGGGACAGAACACCGGGGAGCTGTTTTTT
- | - | TRBJ1-2 | TRBV28 | CASSSPQANYGYTF | TGTGCCAGCAGTTCACCTCAGGCAAACTATGGCTACACCTTC
few | - | TRBJ1-5 | TRBV6-5 | CASALTGSNQPQHF | TGTGCCAGCGCACTTACAGGGAGCAATCAGCCCCAGCATTTT